The entry that follows covers one T cell receptor beta chain sequence. The sample is drawn from a study of beta chain features in type 1 diabetes. Study-level background: Comparable age, gender and cell yields were observed in patients relative to healthy donors.

CDR1 LNHNV and CDR2 YYDKDF come from the germline V gene (reference sequence). The CDR3 has 13 amino acids. The ends were cut back, 5 bases at V and 1 base at J, with 8 bases in the middle. Isolated RNA was reverse transcribed in full, so expressed TCRB transcripts were sequenced. Sequenced naive, central memory and regulatory T cell samples produced an average of around 3.5 million reads. Profiled with immunoSEQ multiplex PCR; TCRdb holds only in-frame clones, not every one. This table holds 300,000 to 350,000 clones, roughly 21% found once. The source material was naive CD4+ T cells from blood. The genes are TRBV15 and TRBJ2-5; no firm D call. This clonotype was obtained from a woman aged 18-29 years in good health. The CDR3 region is CATSRLIQETQYF. The CDR3 DNA follows: TGTGCCACCAGCCGACTGATCCAAGAGACCCAGTACTTC.